Each of the 23 T cell receptor beta chains below was sequenced from the same sample in a study of T cells expressing NK-cell markers. TCRdb re-called the 5' RACE reads; every CDR3 protein appears as one record, without DNA. The sample's table shows 350,000 to 450,000 distinct CDR3 sequences. Material: blood T cells: a sorted CD56 or NKG2C T cell subset, CD4+ or CD8+ T cells, or bulk PBMC T cells (not recorded which). Every receptor here comes from a man aged 18-75 years in good health.

The V gene is TRBV5-8, the J gene TRBJ2-5; TCRdb outputs TRBD1, but without DNA this stays unchecked. The CDR3 spans 12 residues. In germline, CDR1 is SGHTS, CDR2 YDEGEE. The CDR3 here is CASSPPGRTQYF.

The chain couples TRBV5-1 to TRBJ1-1; no DNA is available, so the TRBD1 call from TCRdb remains unchecked. The CDR3 consists of 15 residues. The germline V gene encodes CDR1 SGHRS and CDR2 YFSETQ. The CDR3 region is CASSSRGQGYTEAFF.

The chain employs TRBV7-8 and TRBJ2-5; no DNA is available, so the TRBD1 call from TCRdb remains unchecked. Germline CDR1 is SGHVS and CDR2 is FQNEAQ. There are 14 residues in the CDR3. The CDR3 reads CASSLVRGPETQYF.

J is TRBJ2-1 and V is TRBV12-3 or TRBV12-4; the TRBD2 assignment by TCRdb is unverifiable without DNA. The CDR3 runs to 15 residues. CDR3 sequence: CASSFRGSSYNEQFF.

The J gene is TRBJ2-3, the V gene TRBV25-1; TCRdb calls TRBD2, which cannot be checked without DNA. CDR1 is MGHDK and CDR2 is SYGVNS in the germline V gene. The CDR3 loop spans 15 amino acids. The CDR3 sequence is CASRRGDYSTDTQYF.

The chain recombines TRBV12-3 or TRBV12-4 with TRBJ2-4. This CDR3 contains 18 residues. This chain's CDR3 is CASSLRVTRNRIGNIQYF.

The chain is built from TRBV24-1 and TRBJ2-1; TCRdb's D gene call, TRBD2, goes unchecked for lack of DNA. The CDR3 runs to 16 residues. From germline, CDR1 is KGHDR and CDR2 SFDVKD. CDR3: CATSDSRGGAYNEQFF.

The V gene is TRBV12-3 or TRBV12-4, the J gene TRBJ2-3; the D call of TRBD1 rests on TCRdb alone, since no DNA is present to check it. CDR3 length: 15 amino acids. CDR3 protein: CASSPGGTFTDTQYF.

V usage is TRBV20-1 and J usage is TRBJ2-1; without DNA, the TCRdb call of TRBD2 cannot be checked. Germline assignment: CDR1 DFQATT and CDR2 SNEGSKA (reference sequence). The CDR3 is 14 amino acids. CDR3 amino acids: CSARAGGTYNEQFF.

V gene TRBV7-9 combines with J gene TRBJ1-6; TCRdb returns TRBD1, unconfirmable since there is no DNA. The CDR3 extends over 14 amino acids. From germline, CDR1 is SEHNR and CDR2 FQNEAQ (reference sequence). The CDR3 here is CASSGDRDNSPLHF.

The chain joins TRBV20-1 to TRBJ1-1; TCRdb gives TRBD1 as the D gene, but with no DNA this cannot be confirmed. The CDR3 contains 14 residues. Germline CDR1 DFQATT, CDR2 SNEGSKA (reference sequence). This CDR3 reads CSARVPVGGTEAFF.

CDR3 sequence: CASSARQGTLNTEAFF. This sequence joins TRBV5-1 and TRBJ1-1; TCRdb's D call, TRBD1, is unchecked because there is no DNA. CDR1 and CDR2 (germline): SGHRS, YFSETQ. The CDR3 loop spans 16 amino acids.

This sequence joins TRBV28 and TRBJ1-3; TCRdb reports TRBD1, a call that lacks DNA to check it against. Germline V CDR1 and CDR2: MDHEN, SYDVKM. This CDR3 has 15 residues. CDR3: CASSSGVLSGNTIYF.

The rearrangement uses TRBV14 and TRBJ1-2. The CDR3 has 15 amino acids. The germline gives CDR1 SGHDN, CDR2 FVKESK. The CDR3: CASSPQSSGPYGYTF.

This chain connects TRBV25-1 to TRBJ2-7; TCRdb returns TRBD1, unconfirmable since there is no DNA. The CDR3 has 14 residues. Germline values: CDR1 MGHDK, CDR2 SYGVNS. CDR3 region: CASSEGVPSYEQYF.

The J gene is TRBJ1-2, the V gene TRBV6-1. The CDR3 contains 13 residues. Germline V CDR1 and CDR2: MNHNS, SASEGT. This chain's CDR3 is CASIPSISYGYTF.

CDR3 residues: CASSLAPTVFREQYF. The J gene is TRBJ2-7, the V gene TRBV5-4. CDR1 SGHNT and CDR2 YYREEE come from the germline V gene (reference sequence). This CDR3 is built from 15 residues.

The chain carries TRBV11-2 and TRBJ2-3; checking the TCRdb D call of TRBD2 is not possible without DNA. Germline loops: CDR1 SGHAT, CDR2 FQNNGV. The CDR3 spans 16 residues. CDR3 region: CASSLSGGAPTDTQYF.

The chain employs TRBV6-5 and TRBJ2-2; TCRdb indicates TRBD2, and absent DNA this call remains unverified. The CDR3 totals 17 residues. Germline CDR1 and CDR2: MNHEY and SVGAGI. The CDR3 spells CASSRFFGSGGARELFF.

The J gene is TRBJ2-1, the V gene TRBV11-1. The CDR3 totals 17 residues. Per germline, CDR1 SGHAT and CDR2 FQDESV (reference sequence). The CDR3 sequence: CASSLSFRTSSYNEQFF.

The chain employs TRBV19 and TRBJ1-5; there is no DNA to check the TCRdb D call of TRBD1. The CDR3 contains 16 residues. Germline CDR1 is LNHDA and CDR2 is SQIVND (reference sequence). CDR3 residues: CASSIGQGRPGWPQHF.

The chain carries TRBV10-3 and TRBJ1-6; the TRBD1 assignment by TCRdb is unverifiable without DNA. The CDR3 runs to 13 residues. CDR1 is ENHRY, CDR2 SYGVKD, per germline. This CDR3 reads CAISQTGYSPLHF.

The genes are TRBV18 and TRBJ2-3; TCRdb returns TRBD1, unconfirmable since there is no DNA. The length of the CDR3 is 14 residues. CDR1 is KGHSH, CDR2 LQKENI, per germline. CDR3 protein: CASSPTQRADTQYF. Full variable domain (outside the CDR3, taken from reference TRBV18 and TRBJ2-3): NAGVMQNPRHLVRRRGQEARLRCSPMKGHSHVYWYRQLPEEGLKFMVYLQKENIIDESGMPKERFSAEFPKEGPSILRIQQVVRGDSAAYFCASSPTQRADTQYFGPGTRLTVL.